This T cell receptor beta chain was sequenced in a study of blood T cells in healthy people across ages. Background on the study: There was about one barcoded beta molecule captured by template switching per two T cells. Study conclusions and caveats: More naive CD4+ cells and higher diversity marked long-lived donors relative to aged donors. In older individuals, TCR beta diversity per million T cells was lower, falling roughly linearly with age.

A remark on this clonotype: What it recognizes is unknown.

A second PCR of 7 to 11 cycles used a sample-barcoded 5' primer and a J-beta primer mix. TCRdb itself ran the 5' RACE reads through MiXCR, one entry per CDR3 protein. The top ten clones hold over 2% of a sample with under 2,000,000 distinct CDR3 sequences, around half of them seen once. This CDR3 is built from 12 residues. Germline values: CDR1 DFQATT, CDR2 SNEGSKA (reference sequence). The ends were cut back, 2 bases at V and 9 bases at J, with 11 bases in the middle. The rearrangement uses TRBV20-1 and TRBJ2-1; D is possibly TRBD1 or TRBD2 (6 bases each). Sequenced material: blood. The sequence was collected from a woman in her forties in good health. The CDR3 protein is CSARRGVGEQFF. As DNA, the CDR3 is TGCAGTGCTAGAAGGGGGGTTGGTGAGCAGTTCTTC.